The 25 T cell receptor beta chains given below trace back to one sample, sequenced in a study of T cell changes during pregnancy in multiple sclerosis. The table came from immunoSEQ multiplex PCR; TCRdb's copy has only in-frame clones and leaves some out. This table has 65,000 or so clones, 90% appearing once. The specimen comprised peripheral blood, sampled in the second trimester of pregnancy. The receptors come from a female donor in good health, enrolled as a control in a pregnancy study.

The V gene is TRBV25-1, the J gene TRBJ1-1, with D possibly matching TRBD1 (6 bases). This CDR3 is built from 17 residues. The V end was cut by 1 base, the J end by 3 bases, with 18 bases between. Germline lookup yields CDR1 MGHDK and CDR2 SYGVNS. CDR3 protein: CASSESLTGSGDTEAFF. For the CDR3, the DNA is TGTGCCAGCAGTGAATCCCTGACAGGTAGTGGGGACACTGAAGCTTTCTTT.

CDR3 sequence: CASSEATTGNEQYF. In DNA form, the CDR3 reads TGCGCCAGCAGCGAAGCTACCACAGGGAACGAGCAGTACTTC. V is TRBV5-1 and J is TRBJ2-7; possibly TRBD1 for D (6 bases). Germline V gene data show CDR1 as SGHRS and CDR2 as YFSETQ. CDR3 length: 14 residues. V shed 4 bases and J shed 5 bases, with 16 bases lying between them.

J is TRBJ2-7 and V is TRBV11-3; D is perhaps TRBD1 (6 bases). The CDR3 runs 13 residues. Trimming pared 5 bases from V and 3 bases from J, leaving 11 bases between. Germline values: CDR1 SGHNT, CDR2 YENEEA. CDR3 sequence (DNA): TGTGCCAGCAGCCCCGGGACAAGCTACGAGCAGTACTTC. Its translation is CASSPGTSYEQYF.

The chain joins TRBV9 to TRBJ2-7; 12 bases fit TRBD1. After removal of 3 bases from V and 4 bases from J, the junction contained 11 bases not matched to a gene. Germline V lookup: CDR1 SGDLS, CDR2 YYNGEE. This CDR3 region has 17 residues. CDR3 nucleotides: TGTGCCAGCAGCGGATTACCCCGGGACAGGGGGCCATACGAGCAGTACTTC. Translated: CASSGLPRDRGPYEQYF.

V is TRBV2 and J is TRBJ2-7, with TRBD1 identical over 8 bases. The CDR3 runs to 14 residues. The V segment lost 6 bases and the J segment 4 bases; nucleotides outside the gene matches: 8. Germline lookup yields CDR1 SNHLY and CDR2 FYNNEI. The DNA for the CDR3 is TGTGCCAGCAGCGTACCCGGACAGGGTTACGAGCAGTACTTC. Translation: CASSVPGQGYEQYF.

The rearrangement joins TRBV19 to TRBJ1-4; 8 nucleotides match TRBD1. Germline lookup yields CDR1 LNHDA and CDR2 SQIVND (reference sequence). J gave up 10 bases and V 7 bases, and 20 bases lay outside the gene matches. The length of the CDR3 is 17 residues. The CDR3 loop reads CASTPWTGNPSYGKLFF. The CDR3 DNA follows: TGTGCCAGTACCCCCTGGACAGGGAACCCGTCCTATGGAAAACTGTTTTTT.

Worth noting for this clone: At one of its ends the junction is not consistent with the germline gene, which may arise from a read error. J is TRBJ1-5 and V is TRBV6-6, with D possibly matching TRBD1 (6 bases). This CDR3 spans 16 amino acids. Germline CDR1 is MNHNY and CDR2 is SVGAGI (reference sequence). The CDR3: CASSYYGTPSNRPQHF. CDR3 sequence (DNA): TGTGCCAGCAGTTACTACGGGACACCCTCGAATCGGCCCCAGCATTTT.

The CDR3 reads CASSFQRTGELFF. Written as DNA, the CDR3 is TGTGCCAGCAGTTTTCAGCGGACCGGGGAGCTGTTTTTT. V usage is TRBV27 and J usage is TRBJ2-2, with TRBD2 as a possible D gene (5 bases). Trimming cost V 3 bases and J 5 bases, with 7 bases left between them. The CDR3 is made up of 13 amino acids. CDR1 and CDR2 (germline): MNHEY, SMNVEV (reference sequence).

The chain uses TRBV4-2 and TRBJ1-1; D gene ambiguous. Germline CDR1 is LGHNA and CDR2 is YNFKEQ. This CDR3 spans 16 amino acids. V was pared by 1 base and J by 1 base, with 13 bases between. CDR3 in DNA: TGTGCCAGCAGCCAAGTCCTGTCTGCCGGGAACACTGAAGCTTTCTTT. Amino acid sequence: CASSQVLSAGNTEAFF.

This clone was found once. The chain carries TRBV9 and TRBJ2-3, with D possibly TRBD2 on 5 matching bases. This CDR3 has 13 amino acids. The germline V and J ends were trimmed by 8 bases and 2 bases, with 12 bases remaining between them. CDR1 and CDR2 (germline): SGDLS, YYNGEE. CDR3 DNA: TGTGCCAGTGGGAGAGAGGCCACAGATACGCAGTATTTT. Translation: CASGREATDTQYF.

The chain links TRBV13 to TRBJ2-7, with 7 nucleotides matching TRBD1. With V trimmed by 4 bases and J by 4 bases, 7 bases remained unmatched. The CDR3 length is 14 residues. Germline assignment: CDR1 PRHDT and CDR2 FYEKMQ (reference sequence). CDR3 amino acids: CASSSTGIHYEQYF. The DNA for the CDR3 is TGTGCCAGCAGCTCGACAGGGATACATTACGAGCAGTACTTC.

V and J are TRBV5-4 and TRBJ1-1; maybe TRBD1 (5 bases). The V and J ends lost 2 bases and 4 bases respectively, with 9 bases between them. The germline V gene encodes CDR1 SGHNT and CDR2 YYREEE (reference sequence). This CDR3 is built from 13 residues. The CDR3 DNA follows: TGTGCCAGCAGCTTTCCCGACAGCACTGAAGCTTTCTTT. Protein sequence: CASSFPDSTEAFF.

CDR3 in DNA: TGTGCCAGCAGCTTGGATCTCGGGTATAGCAATCAGCCCCAGCATTTT. It specifies CASSLDLGYSNQPQHF. The chain couples TRBV7-8 to TRBJ1-5; no firm D call. Between the trimmed V and J ends, which lost 3 bases and 0 bases, there was a span of 12 bases. This CDR3 contains 16 residues. The V gene's germline CDR1 is SGHVS and CDR2 FQNEAQ.

The CDR3 protein is CASSQDGAGGYYNEQFF. DNA of the CDR3: TGCGCCAGCAGCCAAGATGGGGCAGGGGGCTACTACAATGAGCAGTTCTTC. The chain links TRBV4-1 to TRBJ2-1, with 8 bases identical to TRBD1. Germline lookup yields CDR1 MGHRA and CDR2 YSYEKL. With V trimmed by 0 bases and J by 3 bases, 7 bases remained unmatched. The CDR3 loop spans 17 amino acids.

The chain combines TRBV29-1 with TRBJ2-7; 8 nucleotides align to TRBD1. The V gene end was trimmed by 1 base and the J gene end by 0 bases; junction bases not matched to a gene: 2. CDR3 length: 14 amino acids. Germline CDR1 SQVTM, CDR2 ANQGSEA. CDR3 bases: TGCAGCGTTGAAGTGGGGACAGGCTCCTACGAGCAGTACTTC. It translates to CSVEVGTGSYEQYF.

The chain couples TRBV7-9 to TRBJ2-3, with TRBD2 identical over 11 bases. Unmatched junction bases numbered 12, after V lost 5 bases and J lost 11 bases. The CDR3 spans 15 residues. From germline, CDR1 is SEHNR and CDR2 FQNEAQ (reference sequence). The CDR3 here is CASSLIAGGPRGQYF. DNA for the CDR3: TGTGCCAGCAGCCTCATAGCGGGGGGGCCGCGCGGGCAGTATTTT.

This chain connects TRBV7-8 to TRBJ1-5; D possibly corresponds to TRBD1 (5 bases). V was pared by 2 bases and J by 4 bases, with 6 bases between. From germline, CDR1 is SGHVS and CDR2 FQNEAQ. The CDR3 spans 13 residues. In DNA, the CDR3 is TGTGCCAGCAGCTTAAGGGGTAATCAGCCCCAGCATTTT. Translating it yields CASSLRGNQPQHF.

V is TRBV5-4 and J is TRBJ2-7; a possible D gene is TRBD1 (6 bases). The length of the CDR3 is 11 residues. Trimming left V 4 bases short and J 6 bases short, with 8 bases between. Germline loops: CDR1 SGHNT, CDR2 YYREEE (reference sequence). The CDR3, as DNA: TGTGCCAGCAGCCGAGGGGGCGAGCAGTACTTC. The encoded protein is CASSRGGEQYF.

The V gene is TRBV6-1, the J gene TRBJ2-7, with 8 bases matching TRBD2. CDR3 length: 15 residues. V lost 4 bases, J lost 0 bases, and 5 bases stayed unmatched. CDR1 MNHNS and CDR2 SASEGT come from the germline V gene. The CDR3 is CASSVFSGDSYEQYF. The CDR3 bases are TGTGCCAGCAGTGTATTTAGCGGGGACTCCTACGAGCAGTACTTC.

This chain uses TRBV6-5 with TRBJ1-2; 8 bases are shared with TRBD1. The germline V gene has CDR1 MNHEY and CDR2 SVGAGI. This CDR3 region has 16 residues. The trim removed 0 bases at V and 5 bases at J, leaving 8 bases unmatched. The CDR3, as DNA: TGTGCCAGCAGTTACTCCCCGGACAGGGATCCGTATGGCTACACCTTC. Its translation is CASSYSPDRDPYGYTF.

V usage is TRBV15 and J usage is TRBJ1-1, with D hard to call. Germline CDR1 is LNHNV and CDR2 is YYDKDF (reference sequence). The CDR3 totals 18 residues. The V and J ends lost 4 bases and 3 bases respectively, with 24 bases between them. The CDR3 spells CATSTSLSSRVADTEAFF. The CDR3 DNA is TGTGCCACCAGCACTTCCCTCTCTTCGCGGGTGGCGGACACTGAAGCTTTCTTT.

CDR3 region: CASSVSSAAGGSYEQYF. The CDR3 nucleotides are TGTGCCAGCAGTGTTTCATCGGCAGCGGGAGGGTCCTACGAGCAGTACTTC. V gene TRBV6-1 combines with J gene TRBJ2-7; 10 nucleotides align to TRBD2. The CDR3 is 17 amino acids. Germline V gene data show CDR1 as MNHNS and CDR2 as SASEGT. After removal of 4 bases from V and 1 base from J, the junction contained 10 bases not matched to a gene.

The V and J genes are TRBV30 and TRBJ1-2; the match to TRBD1 covers 7 bases. Per the germline V gene, CDR1 is GTSNPN and CDR2 is SVGIG (reference sequence). Germline trimming cut 4 bases from V and 6 bases from J; bases unmatched to any gene: 11. This CDR3 spans 14 amino acids. The CDR3 DNA is TGTGCCTGGATCTTTAGGGGGCAGTACAATGGCTACACCTTC. Residues: CAWIFRGQYNGYTF.

V gene TRBV12-2 combines with J gene TRBJ1-4; the table calls TRBD1, which could not be checked here. TRBV12-2 is described as a pseudogene. The CDR3 consists of 19 residues. The CDR3 coding sequence is TGTGCAAGTCGCCCGAAACGATCACAGGGCCCTACAACTAATGAAAAACTGTTTTTT. This translates into CASRPKRSQGPTTNEKLFF.

This chain connects TRBV6-6 to TRBJ2-5; D gene uncertain. Germline CDR1 MNHNY, CDR2 SVGAGI (reference sequence). The CDR3 is 11 amino acids. Trimming removed 4 bases from V and 4 bases from J, with 4 bases in between. CDR3 bases: TGTGCCAGCAGTTCCCTAGAGACCCAGTACTTC. It encodes CASSSLETQYF.